This T cell receptor (beta chain) appears in the sequencing data of a study of T cell clonality in common variable immunodeficiency. Whole-study findings and limits: Fewer deletions and N-nucleotide insertions were reportedly seen in common variable immunodeficiency TCR beta sequences. What drives increased CVID clonality needs T cell subpopulation sequencing. CVID subjects shared fewer TCRbeta clones than healthy controls did.

CVID and control samples used equivalent genomic DNA input. The method was immunoSEQ multiplex PCR; TCRdb's version includes in-frame clones alone and lacks a portion of them. Listed for the sample are about 14,000 clones, none seen a single time. CVID subjects had received replacement immunoglobulin for at least one year. This clone appeared a few times. Its target is not known. The read comes to an end 3 residues before the CDR3 does, leaving the germline J gene to fill in the end. This specimen includes other DNA sequences encoding the same CDR3. V gave up 5 bases and J gave up 0 bases, with 12 bases separating them. This CDR3 is built from 15 residues. The germline V gene has CDR1 SGHTA and CDR2 FQGTGA.

The TCR comes from a human donor with common variable immunodeficiency. The chain is built from TRBV7-3 and TRBJ2-3; D is possibly TRBD2 (5 bases). The sequencing sample was made of peripheral blood mononuclear cells. The CDR3 sequence: CASSLGLRSTDTQYF. CDR3 DNA, as far as it was read: TGTGCCAGCAGCCTCGGACTGAGAAGCACAGATACG.